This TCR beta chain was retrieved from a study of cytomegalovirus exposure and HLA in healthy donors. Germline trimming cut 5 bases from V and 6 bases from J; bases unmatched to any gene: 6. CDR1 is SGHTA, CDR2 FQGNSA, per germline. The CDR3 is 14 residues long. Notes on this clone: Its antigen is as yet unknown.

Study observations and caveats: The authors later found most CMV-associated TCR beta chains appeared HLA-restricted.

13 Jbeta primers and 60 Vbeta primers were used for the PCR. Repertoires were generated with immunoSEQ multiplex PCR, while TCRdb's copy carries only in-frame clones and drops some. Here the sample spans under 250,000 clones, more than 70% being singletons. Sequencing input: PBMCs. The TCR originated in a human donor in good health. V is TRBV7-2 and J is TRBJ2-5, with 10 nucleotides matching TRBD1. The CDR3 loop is CASSQGQGRQTQYF. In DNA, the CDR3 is TGTGCCAGCAGCCAGGGACAGGGGCGGCAGACCCAGTACTTC. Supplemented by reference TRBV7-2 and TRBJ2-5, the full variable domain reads GAGVSQSPSNKVTEKGKDVELRCDPISGHTALYWYRQSLGQGLEFLIYFQGNSAPDKSGLPSDRFSAERTGGSVSTLTIQRTQQEDSAVYLCASSQGQGRQTQYFGPGTRLLVL.